A single T cell receptor beta chain is shown here with its context. What antigen it recognizes has not been identified. No base-level quality is on record; no much larger clone is a single base apart. Taken with the paper, the label for time point translates to: about 28 days (+/-7) after the second vaccine dose. AZD1222 recipients whose second dose came at about 4 weeks and those whose second dose came at about 12 weeks were combined into one group, since spike-specific TCR depth and breadth did not differ between the two schedules. Samples from vaccinated people were obtained from the UK trials COV001 and COV002, which included a single-blind randomized controlled phase 2/3 trial of AZD1222 (ChAdOx1 nCoV-19) in healthy adults. Trial participant PBMC samples were collected at day 0 and day 28 after the second dose for TCRbeta chain sequencing. This specimen comes from a study of T cell responses to AZD1222 COVID-19 vaccine (dated by TCRdb to the early 2020s). For context, the study as a whole: A total of approximately 240 trial participants underwent TCR sequencing, of whom around 200 received two doses of AZD1222 and some 25 received two doses of the MenACWY control vaccine. Trial participants were enrolled by age into 18-55, 56-69 and 70-plus year subgroups, with 148, 28 and 57 TCR-sequenced participants respectively.

The full study reports these points: In the small 56-69-year group, the increase in depth fell short of significance, most likely because of low power. Because no samples from the day 14 peak response were available, repertoires could be characterized only after the peak T cell response. Most participants were white British and females outnumbered males, and the authors suggested that clonal diversity may have been underestimated. Only five to seven AZD1222 recipients were SARS-CoV-2 seropositive at baseline, limiting conclusions about previously exposed vaccinees. Nearly half of unique spike-specific TCRs reportedly recognized epitopes outside regions mutated in the B.1.351 and B.1.1.7 variants. CD4 TCRs associated with the vaccine covered the entire spike protein, and the dominant responses were in regions 160-218 and 743-854. Spike-specific TCR breadth and depth rose significantly after two AZD1222 doses compared with day 0 and with MenACWY recipients.

Trimming costs V 5 bases and J 3 bases, and their ends lie 10 bases apart. Including the terminal cysteine and phenylalanine, the CDR3 comprises 13 residues. The read is trimmed to its CDR3 DNA, 39 bases read in frame from base 1. CDR1 and CDR2, looked up from the germline V gene, are SGHTA and FQGTGA. The CDR3 regions of human TCRbeta chains were analyzed by immunosequencing. As for how the authors treated the data: Repertoire TCRs were matched against a reference library of SARS-CoV-2-specific TCRs generated with the MIRA antigen-specificity platform. Breadth was defined as the fraction of unique TCRs that were SARS-CoV-2-associated. Depth was defined as the fraction of total T cells that were SARS-CoV-2-associated. Each spike-specific TCR was assigned to its reactive spike region and to a CD4 or CD8 class using the MIRA data. Log10-transformed breadth and depth values were compared by one-way ANOVA with Sidak's multiple comparisons tests. Drawn from immuneACCESS, this table holds only the in-frame rearrangements with V and J called that TCRdb kept. Clones are partly lost; checked studies trace under half to an unresolved V gene and leave the rest unexplained. V and J calls and clone size are copied from that table; D and trimming were computed from the DNA. The sample includes about 140,000 clones, with 90% to 95% observed a single time. The top ten hold approximately 1.2% of the sample.

The sequence links TRBV7-3 to TRBJ2-5, with no D gene named confidently. The specimen comprised peripheral blood, sampled 28 days after the second AZD1222 dose. This TCR derives from an adult who received the AZD1222 COVID-19 vaccine. The CDR3 loop reads CASSPPNKETQYF. In nucleotides, the sequence is TGTGCCAGCAGCCCCCCAAATAAAGAGACCCAGTACTTC.